A selection of T cell receptor beta chains follows, all from one sample in a study of T cell repertoires in cytomegalovirus infection. TCRdb used MiXCR to reprocess the reads, holding one entry per CDR3 protein. The table includes 500,000 or so distinct CDR3 sequences, 15% to 20% detected once. The sequenced material came from CD8+ T cells from PBMCs. The receptor set was obtained from a human donor in good health (CMV status not recorded). Some clones in this sample may be carry-over from other donors' samples. Each CDR3 is given with its conserved first and last residue. A D gene is named only where the DNA matches it firmly. The size entry is marked missing in some rows and otherwise reads once, few, many or a size class.

d_call,v_call,clone_size,j_call,cdr3_aa,cdr3_nt
.,TRBV19,.,TRBJ1-1,CASSIAGGMNTEAFF,TGTGCCAGTAGTATAGCCGGGGGAATGAACACTGAAGCTTTCTTT
TRBD2,TRBV7-6,many,TRBJ2-3,CASSLRREGRLADTQYF,TGTGCCAGCAGCTTACGCCGGGAGGGCCGCCTCGCAGATACGCAGTATTTT
.,TRBV7-9,few,TRBJ2-5,CASSLARQGPAQTQYF,TGTGCCAGCAGCTTAGCTCGCCAGGGCCCCGCGCAGACCCAGTACTTC
.,TRBV11-1,many,TRBJ2-7,CASSLGRRYEQYF,TGTGCCAGCAGCTTAGGGCGGAGATACGAGCAGTACTTC
TRBD1,TRBV4-2,.,TRBJ2-7,CASSQGQGFSHEQYF,TGTGCCAGCAGCCAAGGACAGGGGTTTAGCCACGAGCAGTACTTC
.,TRBV7-4,many,TRBJ1-1,CASSSSDLNTEAFF,TGTGCCAGCAGCTCCTCAGACTTGAACACTGAAGCTTTCTTT
.,TRBV18,.,TRBJ2-4,CASLPPAGTKNIQYF,TGTGCCAGCTTACCACCCGCGGGAACCAAAAACATTCAGTACTTC
.,TRBV7-8,many,TRBJ2-5,CASTPAQGPWKETQYF,TGTGCCAGCACCCCCGCCCAGGGGCCGTGGAAAGAGACCCAGTACTTC
TRBD2,TRBV10-3,.,TRBJ2-3,CAISEPMGLAETSSTDTQYF,TGTGCCATCAGTGAGCCGATGGGACTAGCGGAGACCTCTAGCACAGATACGCAGTATTTT
.,TRBV11-2,many,TRBJ2-2,CASSLWAPPDQNTGELFF,TGTGCCAGCAGCTTATGGGCGCCGCCGGACCAGAACACCGGGGAGCTGTTTTTT
.,TRBV7-8,many,TRBJ1-5,CASSFQGPYQPQHF,TGTGCCAGCAGCTTCCAGGGGCCTTATCAGCCCCAGCATTTT
.,TRBV4-1,few,TRBJ1-3,CASSQGPDGSSGNTIYF,TGCGCCAGCAGCCAAGGCCCTGACGGGAGCTCTGGAAACACCATATATTTT
.,TRBV18,few,TRBJ1-1,CASSLPGRDTEAFF,TGTGCCAGCTCACTACCAGGGAGGGACACTGAAGCTTTCTTT
TRBD2,TRBV5-1,many,TRBJ2-7,CASSLGTSGPYEQYF,TGTGCCAGCAGCTTAGGGACTAGCGGCCCTTACGAGCAGTACTTC